The clone carrying this T cell receptor (beta chain) was counted ten times or more. Its antigen is unknown. The record originates from a study of T-cell reconstitution after alpha-beta-depleted transplantation in children. Study-wide results and caveats: As was reported, about two months after transplant, alpha-beta T cells came from several hundred expanded graft clones.

For TCRbeta, the library was prepared with unique molecular identifiers. One entry per CDR3 protein results from TCRdb running MiXCR on the PCR reads. The table has 250,000 to 400,000 distinct CDR3 sequences, more than 20% seen once. Germline-derived CDR1 and CDR2 are DFQATT and SNEGSKA (reference sequence). This CDR3 has 13 residues. Trimming cost V 6 bases and J 5 bases; bases outside gene matches: 6. The sequence was collected from a male patient younger than 18 who had a stem cell transplant for acute lymphoblastic leukemia, so the T cells may come from the graft donor. The material was PBMCs, mostly from graft donor cells, obtained 180 days after TCRalphabeta/CD19-depleted stem cell transplant. This sequence joins TRBV20-1 and TRBJ2-4; 8 nucleotides align to TRBD1. The CDR3 nucleotides read TGCAGTGCCAGGGGGCGGGACCAAAACATTCAGTACTTC. Translated: CSARGRDQNIQYF.